These T cell receptor beta chains were read from a single sample in a study of metastatic and nonmetastatic thyroid tumors. TCRdb used MiXCR to call clones anew from the PCR reads. The table shows about 59,000 clones, with roughly 30% occurring only once. Sequencing used blood. Receptor source: a female donor with papillary thyroid cancer or a benign thyroid nodule (not recorded which). Some clones in this sample may be carry-over from other donors' samples. Both conserved end residues are trimmed from each CDR3. Fields, in order: J gene, V gene, CDR3 protein.

TRBJ2-1 TRBV18 ASSPRTSGRAWNEQF
TRBJ2-5 TRBV19 ASRHRGLAETQY
TRBJ2-3 TRBV7-3 ASGLTGSASTDTQY
TRBJ2-2 TRBV10-3 AISESETGITGELF
TRBJ1-6 TRBV6-2/TRBV6-3 ASSFRQNSPLH
TRBJ1-2 TRBV6-5 ASSLPRDRGIGNYGYT
TRBJ1-2 TRBV20-1 SATGTGTLGGYT
. TRBV27 ASSIDRGRKQF
TRBJ2-1 TRBV30 AWSVGQGCGDEQF
TRBJ1-2 TRBV6-2/TRBV6-3 ASSYRSGGYGYT
TRBJ1-2 TRBV27 ASLRLKVVWGYT
TRBJ1-2 TRBV7-8 ASTADRGYGYT
TRBJ2-2 TRBV6-2/TRBV6-3 ARDSHGAGELF
TRBJ2-1 TRBV6-1 ASSRSGNSYNEQF
TRBJ2-7 TRBV5-4 ASSLAIGLAGDEQY
TRBJ2-1 TRBV11-2 ASSPGSYNEQF
TRBJ1-5 TRBV3-1 ASSLQQKTRQLSNQPQH
TRBJ2-7 TRBV7-9 ASSLTASYEQY
TRBJ2-1 TRBV28 ASSLLVSGSSYNEQF
TRBJ2-7 TRBV6-2/TRBV6-3 ASSPLDPVSSYEQY
TRBJ2-3 TRBV2 ASSPRSGLDTQY
TRBJ2-1 TRBV6-2/TRBV6-3 ASSSATSGRASGEQF
TRBJ1-6 TRBV12-3/TRBV12-4 ASSNGGHSPLH
TRBJ2-3 TRBV27 ASSSVGTSGTSSTDTQY
TRBJ1-5 TRBV28 ASSFWLTNDGNQPQH
TRBJ1-5 TRBV6-2/TRBV6-3 ASSYWGNQPQH
TRBJ1-6 TRBV19 ASTDTGDFNSPLH
TRBJ2-1 TRBV3-1 ASSQDTGSYNEQF
TRBJ2-5 TRBV2 ASSVGRETQY
TRBJ2-2 TRBV15 ATSRVVTGELF
TRBJ2-1 TRBV20-1 SAPPDAEYEQF
TRBJ2-1 TRBV10-3 AIRGTTSSSYNEQF
TRBJ1-2 TRBV6-5 ASSTSGQGYGYT
TRBJ2-7 TRBV6-2/TRBV6-3 ASSPLRTAGALGQY
TRBJ1-3 TRBV11-2 ASSNQGQAGNTIY
TRBJ2-2 TRBV20-1 SVPNAGGDTGELF
TRBJ1-3 TRBV5-1 ASSLDNRDGSGNTIY
TRBJ1-1 TRBV6-1 ASSPGDRVGTEAF
TRBJ1-2 TRBV5-1 ASSLFDLGGYT
TRBJ2-1 TRBV6-2/TRBV6-3 ASSPGPGGEGDEQF
TRBJ1-6 TRBV27 ASSLGRGGSPLH
TRBJ2-5 TRBV2 ASGGGRWETQY
TRBJ2-5 TRBV2 ASRYGTRETQY
TRBJ2-3 TRBV2 ASTRQTGTGGWADTQY
TRBJ2-5 TRBV7-2 ASSLLRGQETQY
TRBJ1-2 TRBV24-1 ATRETGGNYGYT
TRBJ1-2 TRBV2 ASSERGTDYGYT